The clone carrying this TCR beta chain was seen at least ten times. Trimming left V 5 bases short and J 0 bases short, with 17 bases between. Germline V gene data show CDR1 as MDHEN and CDR2 as SYDVKM. There are 16 residues in the CDR3. This entry belongs to a study of Graves' ophthalmopathy and Graves' hyperthyroidism. TCR beta CDR3 amplification used RNA transcripts. HTBI-primed first-round RT-PCR preceded second-round multiplex PCR. TCRdb redid the calling of the multiplex PCR reads with MiXCR, one entry per CDR3 protein. The table has about 620,000 distinct CDR3 sequences, approximately 21% seen once. Calling hyperthyroidism stable required that no ophthalmopathy show up within 18 months of follow-up. The authors enrolled newly diagnosed hyperthyroidism patients aged 18 to 65 with under 2 months' duration.

The sample taken for sequencing was peripheral blood. The V gene is TRBV28, the J gene TRBJ2-7, with a possible D match to TRBD1 (6 bases). This TCR came from a woman aged 18-35 years with stable Graves' hyperthyroidism. Some clones in this sample may be carry-over from other donors' samples. CDR3 nucleotides: TGTGCCAGCAGTATTTTCTGGGACACCACCTCCTACGAGCAGTACTTC. Protein product: CASSIFWDTTSYEQYF.